The entry below describes one TCR beta chain. Measured with immunoSEQ multiplex PCR; TCRdb has only the in-frame clones, and not every one. The sample has some 240,000 clones, 85% to 90% seen once. Patients from Seattle were sampled longitudinally, starting during active infection. The data derive from a study of blood T cell repertoires in COVID-19. Study-wide background: Samples representing acute and convalescent COVID-19 were sourced from the United States, Italy and Spain. In each case, the material was cDNA or gDNA derived from T cells, B-cell-depleted T cells, or PBMCs.

Unmatched junction bases numbered 2, after V lost 3 bases and J lost 2 bases. The CDR3 is 13 residues long. Germline V gene data show CDR1 as SGHNT and CDR2 as YYREEE (reference sequence). The sequence came from an older woman with COVID-19, enrolled during active disease. Material for sequencing was peripheral blood. This chain joins TRBV5-4 and TRBJ2-7, with TRBD1 matching 7 bases. DNA for the CDR3: TGTGCCAGCAGCTCCGGGACAGCCTACGAGCAGTACTTC. Its translation is CASSSGTAYEQYF.